The 27 T cell receptor beta chains in this list originate from one sample, sequenced in a study of blood T cell repertoires in COVID-19. Here immunoSEQ multiplex PCR was the method, and the copy in TCRdb shows in-frame clones only, minus some. The table has about 300,000 clones, roughly 80% seen once. The specimen sequenced was peripheral blood. The source is a human donor with COVID-19, enrolled during active disease. The donor label of this sample is uncertain.

This clone turned up a few times. V usage is TRBV9 and J usage is TRBJ1-4; tentative D call: TRBD1 (5 bases). CDR3 size: 18 residues. Per germline, CDR1 SGDLS and CDR2 YYNGEE. V was cut by 3 bases and J by 0 bases, with 18 bases left in between. This CDR3 reads CASSEGLVDRSTNEKLFF. In DNA, the CDR3 is TGTGCCAGCAGCGAGGGCCTAGTAGACAGATCAACTAATGAAAAACTGTTTTTT.

The chain has TRBV30 and TRBJ2-3; D perhaps matches TRBD2 (5 bases). From germline, CDR1 is GTSNPN and CDR2 SVGIG (reference sequence). Trimming took off 7 bases at V and 1 base at J, with 15 bases between the two ends. CDR3 length: 14 amino acids. The CDR3 bases are TGTGCCTCGGGGTGGGCGTACGGCACAGATACGCAGTATTTT. It encodes CASGWAYGTDTQYF. The full variable domain, rest sourced from reference TRBV30 and TRBJ2-3, is SQTIHQWPATLVQPVGSPLSLECTVEGTSNPNLYWYRQAAGRGLQLLFYSVGIGQISSEVPQNLSASRPQDRQFILSSKKLLLSDSGFYLCASGWAYGTDTQYFGPGTRLTVL.

V is TRBV2 and J is TRBJ2-3, with TRBD2 identical over 14 bases. There are 16 residues in the CDR3. Germline lookup yields CDR1 SNHLY and CDR2 FYNNEI. The junction had 6 bases not matched to a gene; V was cut back by 6 bases and J by 4 bases. CDR3 DNA: TGTGCCAGCAGGGGTGGACTAGCGGGAGGCCCAGATACGCAGTATTTT. It yields the protein CASRGGLAGGPDTQYF.

The chain links TRBV2 to TRBJ1-1; TRBD1 aligns across 8 bases. The CDR3 covers 14 residues. V was clipped by 11 bases and J by 4 bases; unmatched bases: 12. CDR1 is SNHLY and CDR2 is FYNNEI in the germline V gene. The CDR3 coding sequence is TGTGCCCATTCACGGGCAGGGGGCGGCACTGAAGCTTTCTTT. Its translation is CAHSRAGGGTEAFF. The full variable domain, completed using reference TRBV2 and TRBJ1-1, is EPEVTQTPSHQVTQMGQEVILRCVPISNHLYFYWYRQILGQKVEFLVSFYNNEISEKSEIFDDQFSVERPDGSNFTLKIRSTKLEDSAMYFCAHSRAGGGTEAFFGQGTRLTVV.

In the case of this clone: Other DNA sequences from this sample encode an identical CDR3 as well. V usage is TRBV6-4 and J usage is TRBJ2-2; a weak D match, TRBD2 (6 bases). Between the trimmed V and J ends, which lost 0 bases and 4 bases, there was a span of 9 bases. The CDR3 totals 15 residues. The germline V gene encodes CDR1 MRHNA and CDR2 SNTAGT. CDR3 amino acids: CASSDSWGGTGELFF. In DNA, the CDR3 is TGTGCCAGCAGTGACTCGTGGGGAGGCACCGGGGAGCTGTTTTTT.

This clone occurred a few times. The V call is TRBV19, the J call TRBJ2-1, with 8 bases fitting TRBD2. Trimming took 7 bases from V and 10 from J; bases not matched to a gene: 15. The CDR3 has 15 residues. From germline, CDR1 is LNHDA and CDR2 SQIVND (reference sequence). The CDR3 here is CASNLPGLGGGEQFF. CDR3 sequence (DNA): TGTGCCAGTAATCTTCCGGGACTAGGGGGTGGGGAGCAGTTCTTC.

The rearrangement links TRBV30 to TRBJ2-6; 13 nucleotides agree with TRBD2. CDR1 and CDR2 (germline): GTSNPN, SVGIG (reference sequence). CDR3 length: 18 residues. Germline trimming cut 2 bases from V and 0 bases from J; bases unmatched to any gene: 4. The CDR3, as DNA: TGTGCCTGGAGTCGCGGGACTAGCGGGAACTCTGGGGCCAACGTCCTGACTTTC. Protein product: CAWSRGTSGNSGANVLTF. Looking up the rest from reference TRBV30 and TRBJ2-6 gives the full variable domain: SQTIHQWPATLVQPVGSPLSLECTVEGTSNPNLYWYRQAAGRGLQLLFYSVGIGQISSEVPQNLSASRPQDRQFILSSKKLLLSDSGFYLCAWSRGTSGNSGANVLTFGAGSRLTVL.

The chain recombines TRBV30 with TRBJ1-2, with 8 nucleotides matching TRBD1. Unmatched junction bases numbered 7, after V lost 3 bases and J lost 1 base. Germline V CDR1 and CDR2: GTSNPN, SVGIG (reference sequence). This CDR3 region has 15 residues. The CDR3 protein is CAWSPDRALNYGYTF. DNA for the CDR3: TGTGCCTGGAGCCCGGACAGGGCGCTTAACTATGGCTACACCTTC.

This chain joins TRBV7-2 and TRBJ1-6; 7 bases map to TRBD1. The CDR3 extends over 15 amino acids. J was trimmed by 9 bases and V by 5 bases; bases with no gene match: 10. Germline CDR1 and CDR2: SGHTA and FQGNSA. The DNA for the CDR3 is TGTGCCAGCAGCCAAATCAGGGGGTCAAGTTCACCCCTCCACTTT. Encoded protein: CASSQIRGSSSPLHF.

On this clone: A junction boundary mismatches the germline segment, possibly from a read error. The gene calls are TRBV5-6 and TRBJ2-3, with a tentative D call TRBD2 (6 bases). CDR3 length: 17 residues. Germline values: CDR1 SGHDT, CDR2 YYEEEE. The CDR3 DNA reads TGTGCCAGCAGCGGAGGGGCGGCCGGTAGCAGATACGCTCTTAGGGATTTT. It is translated as CASSGGAAGSRYALRDF.

This clone has a single count. The chain employs TRBV28 and TRBJ2-3, with 15 bases matching TRBD2. The germline CDR1 and CDR2 sequences are MDHEN and SYDVKM. V gave up 5 bases and J gave up 2 bases; unmatched junction bases: 11. This CDR3 comprises 19 residues. The chain's CDR3 is CASSTYRGTSGRSTDTQYF. The CDR3 nucleotides read TGTGCCAGCAGTACTTACCGTGGGACTAGCGGGAGGTCCACAGATACGCAGTATTTT.

This clone was seen only a few times. The gene calls are TRBV7-2 and TRBJ1-4; 11 nucleotides agree with TRBD1. Looked up from germline, CDR1 is SGHTA and CDR2 is FQGNSA. The CDR3 covers 16 residues. The ends lost 5 bases at V and 7 bases at J; junction bases unmatched: 9. The CDR3 is CASSPQSGTGGEKLFF. The CDR3 bases are TGTGCCAGCAGCCCGCAGTCCGGGACAGGGGGTGAAAAACTGTTTTTT.

The chain uses TRBV24-1 and TRBJ2-1; 8 bases match TRBD1. The V gene's germline CDR1 is KGHDR and CDR2 SFDVKD. V shed 3 bases and J 8 bases; nucleotides not matched to a gene: 8. The CDR3 sequence is 15 residues long. The CDR3 loop reads CATSDTGGPGDEQFF. The DNA of the CDR3 is TGTGCCACCAGTGATACAGGGGGGCCCGGCGATGAGCAGTTCTTC.

This rearrangement joins TRBV28 to TRBJ1-4, with unresolved D. Germline V gene sequence: CDR1 MDHEN, CDR2 SYDVKM. The V end lost 2 bases, the J end lost 1 base, and 8 bases lay between the germline ends. The length of the CDR3 is 15 residues. The chain's CDR3 is CASSLEAGTNEKLFF. The CDR3 coding sequence is TGTGCCAGCAGTTTAGAGGCCGGAACTAATGAAAAACTGTTTTTT.

The genes are TRBV18 and TRBJ1-5; 9 bases map to TRBD1. Trimming removed 4 bases from V and 4 bases from J; junction bases left unmatched: 5. CDR3 length: 15 amino acids. The germline V gene encodes CDR1 KGHSH and CDR2 LQKENI. CDR3 amino acids: CASSRGQGTNQPQHF. CDR3 coding DNA: TGTGCCAGCTCACGAGGACAGGGGACAAATCAGCCCCAGCATTTT.

The chain uses TRBV18 and TRBJ2-7; 9 bases agree with TRBD1. Losses at the gene ends were 3 bases for V and 6 bases for J; bases not matched to a gene: 9. CDR3 length: 15 residues. CDR1 is KGHSH and CDR2 is LQKENI in the germline V gene. The CDR3 DNA reads TGTGCCAGCTCACCTTGGACAGGGGAAGGGGGCGAGCAGTACTTC. Residues: CASSPWTGEGGEQYF.

The rearrangement links TRBV5-1 to TRBJ2-5, with D perhaps TRBD2 (6 bases). Germline CDR1 is SGHRS and CDR2 is YFSETQ. This CDR3 is built from 15 residues. The V end lost 0 bases, the J end lost 2 bases, and 11 bases lay between the germline ends. The CDR3 reads CASSLGPAGQETQYF. CDR3 nucleotide sequence: TGCGCCAGCAGCTTGGGCCCGGCGGGACAAGAGACCCAGTACTTC.

This sequence joins TRBV12-3 or TRBV12-4 and TRBJ2-2; D unclear. This CDR3 region has 13 residues. Trimming took 5 bases from V and 4 from J, leaving 8 bases between them. This CDR3 reads CASSPPGTGELFF. Here the CDR3 DNA reads TGTGCCAGCAGTCCTCCCGGCACCGGGGAGCTGTTTTTT.

The chain joins TRBV12-5 to TRBJ1-1; a weak D match, TRBD1 (5 bases). Trimming cost V 5 bases and J 2 bases, with 15 bases left between them. The CDR3 sequence is 15 residues long. Looked up from germline, CDR1 is LGHNT and CDR2 is FRNRAP. CDR3 coding DNA: TGTGCTAGTGGTGCAGGGTCATCGTTAAACACTGAAGCTTTCTTT. The encoded protein is CASGAGSSLNTEAFF. The whole variable domain, remainder taken from reference TRBV12-5 and TRBJ1-1, is DARVTQTPRHKVTEMGQEVTMRCQPILGHNTVFWYRQTMMQGLELLAYFRNRAPLDDSGMPKDRFSAEMPDATLATLKIQPSEPRDSAVYFCASGAGSSLNTEAFFGQGTRLTVV.

The V and J genes are TRBV2 and TRBJ1-5; tentatively, D is TRBD1 (6 bases). The germline V and J ends were trimmed by 2 bases and 7 bases, with 15 bases remaining between them. Germline lookup yields CDR1 SNHLY and CDR2 FYNNEI. This CDR3 region has 15 residues. The CDR3 is CASSELGGGGQPQHF. The CDR3 nucleotides are TGTGCCAGCAGTGAACTAGGGGGGGGAGGGCAGCCCCAGCATTTT.

The chain uses TRBV6-5 and TRBJ2-7; D is possibly TRBD2 (5 bases). Trimming took off 6 bases at V and 0 bases at J, with 12 bases between the two ends. This CDR3 has 14 residues. Germline assignment: CDR1 MNHEY and CDR2 SVGAGI. This CDR3 is CASSSAGNSYEQYF. DNA of the CDR3: TGTGCCAGCAGCTCCGCGGGTAACTCCTACGAGCAGTACTTC.

This rearrangement joins TRBV3-1 (or the pseudogene TRBV3-2) to TRBJ1-2; TRBD1 aligns across 9 bases. This CDR3 is 13 amino acids long. Per germline, CDR1 LGHDT and CDR2 YNNKEL (reference sequence). J gave up 8 bases and V 3 bases, and 4 bases lay outside the gene matches. Here the CDR3 DNA reads TGTGCCAGCAGCCATTGGACAGGGGAAGGCTACACCTTC. It translates to CASSHWTGEGYTF.

With regard to this clone: One end of the junction is discordant with germline, which a read error may explain. V gene TRBV7-7 combines with J gene TRBJ2-7; 7 bases agree with TRBD1. Germline CDR1 SSHAT, CDR2 FNYEAQ (reference sequence). This CDR3 spans 13 amino acids. The CDR3: CASSPGTDYEQYF. The CDR3 nucleotides read TGTGCTAGCAGCCCCGGGACAGACTACGAGCAGTACTTC.

CDR3 coding DNA: TGTGCCAGCAGCCGACGGCAGGGATTCGTCGCAGGCACTGAAGCTTTCTTT. Protein: CASSRRQGFVAGTEAFF. The chain joins TRBV5-5 to TRBJ1-1, with a weak D call TRBD1 (5 bases). This CDR3 has 17 amino acids. The V end was cut by 4 bases, the J end by 4 bases, with 23 bases between. Germline-derived CDR1 and CDR2 are SGHKS and YYEKEE (reference sequence).

This clone came up a few times. The chain combines TRBV7-2 with TRBJ1-4; the D gene is possibly TRBD1 (5 bases). V was cut by 5 bases and J by 7 bases, with 14 bases left in between. The CDR3 runs 14 residues. Germline CDR1 and CDR2: SGHTA and FQGNSA. This chain's CDR3 is CASSQAGPLEKLFF. The CDR3 coding sequence is TGTGCCAGCAGCCAGGCAGGGCCTCTTGAAAAACTGTTTTTT.

This chain joins TRBV5-6 and TRBJ2-7, with 7 nucleotides matching TRBD2. The CDR3 totals 14 residues. Trimming at V came to 0 bases and at J to 1 base, leaving 1 base not matched to a gene. CDR1 and CDR2 (germline): SGHDT, YYEEEE. Here the CDR3 reads CASSLGGRSYEQYF. CDR3 coding DNA: TGTGCCAGCAGCTTGGGCGGGAGATCCTACGAGCAGTACTTC.

The rearrangement uses TRBV3-1 (or the pseudogene TRBV3-2) and TRBJ1-2; tentative D call: TRBD1 (5 bases). V gave up 4 bases and J gave up 5 bases, with 8 bases separating them. The CDR3 is 12 residues long. The germline V gene has CDR1 LGHDT and CDR2 YNNKEL (reference sequence). CDR3 DNA sequence: TGTGCCAGCAGCCGCGACAGTTATGGCTACACCTTC. Its protein product is CASSRDSYGYTF.